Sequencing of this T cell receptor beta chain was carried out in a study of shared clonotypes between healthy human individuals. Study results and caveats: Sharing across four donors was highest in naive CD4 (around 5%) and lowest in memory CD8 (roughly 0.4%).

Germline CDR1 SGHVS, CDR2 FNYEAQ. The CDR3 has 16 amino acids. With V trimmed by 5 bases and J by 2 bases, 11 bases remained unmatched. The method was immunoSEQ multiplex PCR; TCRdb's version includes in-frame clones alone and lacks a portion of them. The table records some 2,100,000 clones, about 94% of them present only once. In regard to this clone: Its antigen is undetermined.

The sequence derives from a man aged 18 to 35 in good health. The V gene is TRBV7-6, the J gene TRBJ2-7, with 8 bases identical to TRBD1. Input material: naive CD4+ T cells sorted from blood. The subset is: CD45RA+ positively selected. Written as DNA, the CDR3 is TGTGCCAGCAGCCCTCGGGACAGGATTAAAACCTACGAGCAGTACTTC. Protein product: CASSPRDRIKTYEQYF.